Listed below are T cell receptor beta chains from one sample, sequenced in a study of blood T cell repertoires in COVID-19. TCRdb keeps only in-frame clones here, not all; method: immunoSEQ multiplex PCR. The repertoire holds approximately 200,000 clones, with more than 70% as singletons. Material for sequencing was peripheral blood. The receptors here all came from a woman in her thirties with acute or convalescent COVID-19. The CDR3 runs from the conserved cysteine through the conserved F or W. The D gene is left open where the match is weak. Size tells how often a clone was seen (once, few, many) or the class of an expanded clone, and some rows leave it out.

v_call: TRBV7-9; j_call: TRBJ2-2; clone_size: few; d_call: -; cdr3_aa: CASSLAVRELFF; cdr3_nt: TGTGCCAGCAGCTTGGCAGTCCGGGAGCTGTTTTTT
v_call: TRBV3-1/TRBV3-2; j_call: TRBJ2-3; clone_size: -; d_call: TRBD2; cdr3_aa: CASSQVPKSTSGSPDF; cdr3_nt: TGTGCCAGCAGCCAAGTCCCGAAATCCACTAGCGGGAGTCCGGATTTT
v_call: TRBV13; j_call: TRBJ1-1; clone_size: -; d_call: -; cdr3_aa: CASSSNRDTEAFF; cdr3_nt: TGTGCCAGCAGCTCAAACCGGGACACCGAAGCTTTCTTT
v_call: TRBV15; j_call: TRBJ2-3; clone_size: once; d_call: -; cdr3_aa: CAIRQGGGTNTQYF; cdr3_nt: TGTGCCATACGACAGGGAGGAGGCACTAATACGCAGTATTTT
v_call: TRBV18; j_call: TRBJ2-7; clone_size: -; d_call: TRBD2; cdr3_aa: CASSVGGNYEQYF; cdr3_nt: TGTGCCAGCTCAGTGGGGGGGAACTACGAGCAGTACTTC
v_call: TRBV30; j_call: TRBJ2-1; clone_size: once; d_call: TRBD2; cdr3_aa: CAWSVTGGGNEQFF; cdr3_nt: TGTGCCTGGAGTGTAACGGGGGGAGGGAATGAGCAGTTCTTC
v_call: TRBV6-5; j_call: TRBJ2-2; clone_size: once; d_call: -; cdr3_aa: CASSYTTPGELFF; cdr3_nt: TGTGCCAGCAGTTACACTACGCCCGGGGAGCTGTTTTTT
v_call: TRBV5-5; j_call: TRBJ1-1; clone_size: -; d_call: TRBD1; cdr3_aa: CASSPQGKTEAFF; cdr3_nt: TGTGCCAGCAGCCCACAGGGGAAGACTGAAGCTTTCTTT
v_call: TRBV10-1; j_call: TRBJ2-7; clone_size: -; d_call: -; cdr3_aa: CATSASLTGEQYF; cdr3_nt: TGCGCCACTAGCGCGAGCCTGACTGGCGAGCAGTACTTC
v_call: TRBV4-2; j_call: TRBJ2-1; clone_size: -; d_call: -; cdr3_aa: CASSPGLHSYNEQFF; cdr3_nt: TGTGCCAGCAGCCCGGGACTCCACTCCTACAATGAGCAGTTCTTC
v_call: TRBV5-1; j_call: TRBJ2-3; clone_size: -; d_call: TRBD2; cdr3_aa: CASSSLAGASDTQYF; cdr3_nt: TGCGCCAGCAGCTCCTTAGCGGGAGCTTCAGATACGCAGTATTTT
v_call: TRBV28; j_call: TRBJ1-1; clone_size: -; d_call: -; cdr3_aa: CASSFPRGEAFF; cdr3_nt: TGTGCCAGCAGTTTCCCCCGGGGTGAAGCTTTCTTT
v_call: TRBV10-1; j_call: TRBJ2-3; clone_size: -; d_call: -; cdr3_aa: CASSESEWSTQYF; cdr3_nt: TGCGCCAGCAGTGAGTCGGAATGGAGTACGCAGTATTTT
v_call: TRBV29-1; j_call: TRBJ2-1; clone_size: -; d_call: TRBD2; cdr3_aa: CSLVGLAGGTYNEQFF; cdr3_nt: TGCAGCTTAGTGGGGTTAGCGGGAGGGACCTACAATGAGCAGTTCTTC
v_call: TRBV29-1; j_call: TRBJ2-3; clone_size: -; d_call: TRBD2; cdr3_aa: CSVVRGSTREDTQYF; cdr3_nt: TGCAGCGTTGTCCGCGGGAGTACACGAGAAGATACGCAGTATTTT
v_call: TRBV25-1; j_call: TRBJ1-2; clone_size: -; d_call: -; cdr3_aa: CASSDTDYGYTF; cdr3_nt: TGTGCCAGCAGTGATACAGACTATGGCTACACCTTC
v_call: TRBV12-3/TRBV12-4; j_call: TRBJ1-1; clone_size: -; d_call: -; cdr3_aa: CASSVQGHTEAFF; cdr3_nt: TGTGCCAGCAGTGTACAGGGCCACACTGAAGCTTTCTTT
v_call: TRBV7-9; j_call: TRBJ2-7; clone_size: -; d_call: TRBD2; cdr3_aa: CASSLKGLSPQYF; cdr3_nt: TGTGCCAGCAGCTTAAAGGGACTATCTCCGCAGTACTTC
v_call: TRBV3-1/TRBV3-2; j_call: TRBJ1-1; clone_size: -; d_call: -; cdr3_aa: CASSQEGPEAFF; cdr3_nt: TGTGCCAGCAGCCAAGAGGGCCCTGAAGCTTTCTTT
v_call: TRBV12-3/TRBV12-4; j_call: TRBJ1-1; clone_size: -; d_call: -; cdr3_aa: CASRRREGAFF; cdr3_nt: TGTGCCAGCAGGCGCAGGGAGGGAGCTTTCTTT
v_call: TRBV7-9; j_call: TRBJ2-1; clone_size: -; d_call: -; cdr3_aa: CASSIDPREQFF; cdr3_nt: TGTGCCAGCAGCATTGACCCGAGGGAGCAGTTCTTC
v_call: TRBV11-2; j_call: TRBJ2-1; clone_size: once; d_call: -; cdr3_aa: CASRHANEQFF; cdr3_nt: TGTGCCAGCAGACACGCCAATGAGCAGTTCTTC
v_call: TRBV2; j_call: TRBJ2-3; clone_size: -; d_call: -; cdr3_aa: CASSGDFTDTQYF; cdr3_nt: TGTGCCAGCAGTGGGGACTTCACAGATACGCAGTATTTT
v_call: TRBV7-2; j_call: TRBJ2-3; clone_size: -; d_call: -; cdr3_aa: CASSLLSTDTQYF; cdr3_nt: TGTGCCAGCAGCTTACTGTCCACAGATACGCAGTATTTT